A selection of T cell receptor beta chains follows, all from one sample in a study of response to subunit inactivated influenza vaccine. TCRdb fed the RT-PCR reads into MiXCR, producing one record per CDR3 protein. The sample shows fewer than 750,000 distinct CDR3 sequences, 13% to 15% of them seen only once. The sample here was PBMCs from blood, taken approximately 13 days after vaccination. The receptors shown here come from a man aged 50 to 60 who received an inactivated influenza vaccine. The CDR3 runs from the conserved cysteine through the conserved F or W. The size field is filled for only some rows; it gives once, few, many or a size class.

CDR3 protein	clone size	V gene	J gene
CASSLKGTRAGELFF	.	TRBV14	TRBJ2-2
CASSDLYGYTF	many	TRBV25-1	TRBJ1-2
CASSSYGGGRRETQYF	.	TRBV7-2	TRBJ2-5
CASSGRDRGRDTQYF	.	TRBV25-1	TRBJ2-3
CSVQDRGRGETQYF	.	TRBV29-1	TRBJ2-5
CASSLRQYNEQFF	few	TRBV7-9	TRBJ2-1
CASSLQGMNTGELFF	.	TRBV7-2	TRBJ2-2
CASTGLVGHEQFF	few	TRBV5-6	TRBJ2-1
CASSYSRTQGPTTNEKLFF	few	TRBV6-5	TRBJ1-4
CASSLASLDGYTF	few	TRBV5-1	TRBJ1-2
CASSYSARLAGGSTDTQYF	.	TRBV6-2/TRBV6-3	TRBJ2-3
CASTWTRQEDGYTF	.	TRBV7-2	TRBJ1-2
CASSYKFPYNEQFF	many	TRBV12-3/TRBV12-4	TRBJ2-1
CASNLGGTGELFF	.	TRBV5-5	TRBJ2-2
CASSLNVGYNEQFF	many	TRBV5-1	TRBJ2-1
CAIRSGVGQPQHF	many	TRBV10-3	TRBJ1-5
CASSLETSGMPPGELFF	.	TRBV7-7	TRBJ2-2
CASSSIPGARGEQYF	.	TRBV5-6	TRBJ2-7
CASSPWVGLGSPLHF	few	TRBV4-3	TRBJ1-6
CASTLVGTGHTEAFF	many	TRBV28	TRBJ1-1
CSASRVNQPQHF	.	TRBV20-1	TRBJ1-5
CASSLLYGETQYF	.	TRBV5-5	TRBJ2-5
CASSQGARNNEQFF	few	TRBV4-2	TRBJ2-1
CASSLWGALGNTEAFF	.	TRBV5-5	TRBJ1-1
CASSLGTSEAFF	many	TRBV5-5	TRBJ1-1
CASSLVQGYEQYF	many	TRBV12-3/TRBV12-4	TRBJ2-7
CASSPRQDTDTQYF	few	TRBV19	TRBJ2-3
CASSQEPRGVLYGYTF	many	TRBV4-1	TRBJ1-2
CASSSPGLEETQYF	.	TRBV7-8	TRBJ2-5
CSASRTASQPGRAVVGQYF	.	TRBV20-1	TRBJ2-7